This T cell receptor beta chain was identified during a study of T-cell memory formation after mild COVID-19. Worth noting for this clonotype: Its antigen remains unknown.

V lost 0 bases and J lost 2; bases outside the gene matches: 4. Germline CDR1 reads SQVTM; CDR2 reads ANQGSEA. The CDR3 has 15 residues. Study conclusions and caveats: The finding that pre-infection memory included some responding clones suggested that cross-reactive memory joined. Whether second-wave clones peaking at day 37 were SARS-CoV-2 specific went unconfirmed. Most CD4+ clones that shrank were in CM and EM, while CD8+ ones turned up in EMRA.

Employing constant-segment primers, 5'RACE generated TCR alpha and TCR beta cDNA libraries bearing sample barcodes and UMIs. TCRdb re-called the 5' RACE reads with MiXCR, one entry per CDR3 protein. The sample has about 400,000 distinct CDR3 sequences, under 25% seen once. The sequence was collected from an adult woman who had mild COVID-19 (a few samples of this study predate the infection). Cell type and time point are not known. The chain employs TRBV29-1 and TRBJ2-7, with 10 bases aligning to TRBD2. The sequencing sample was made of PBMCs or a T cell subset sorted from them (not recorded which). CDR3 in DNA: TGCAGCGTTGAAGAAGCGGGAGGGTTCACCTACGAGCAGTACTTC. It encodes CSVEEAGGFTYEQYF.